Below, one T cell receptor (beta chain) is given with its context. The entry originates in a study of preoperative IRX-2 immunotherapy in early breast cancer. Sequencing was performed with immunoSEQ multiplex PCR; in TCRdb, only in-frame clones are kept and a portion is missing. The repertoire holds 90,000 to 100,000 clones, with 70% to 90% as singletons. The CDR3 extends over 16 amino acids. The V gene's germline CDR1 is MDHEN and CDR2 SYDVKM. The V segment lost 4 bases and the J segment 2 bases; nucleotides outside the gene matches: 7. Treatment meaning: preoperative locoregional IRX-2 cytokine immunotherapy.

The sample here was tumor tissue, taken after IRX-2 immunotherapy. The TCR originated in a human donor with breast cancer. V usage is TRBV28 and J usage is TRBJ2-1; 8 bases are shared with TRBD1. The DNA of the CDR3 is TGTGCCAGCAGTTCCCCGGACAGGGCTCCCTACAATGAGCAGTTCTTC. It is translated as CASSSPDRAPYNEQFF.